This T cell receptor (beta chain) was documented in a study of cytomegalovirus exposure and HLA in healthy donors. About the research overall: Early released data had 65 million to 100 million unique TCRs, all coming from HLA-typed donors. Findings of the study overall: TRBV6-2, TRBV6-3 and some other V segments were unresolvable in 87-base-pair reads. CMV antigen specificity was confirmed in vitro for a few CMV-associated chains.

The CDR3 runs 16 residues. As for this clone: What it binds is unknown.

The PCR made use of 60 Vbeta and 13 Jbeta primers. Method: immunoSEQ multiplex PCR; TCRdb's copy keeps in-frame clones and lacks some. The sample includes about 90,000 clones, roughly 70% of them seen just once. V and J are TRBV21-1 and TRBJ2-7; the table calls TRBD1, which could not be checked here. TRBV21-1 is described as a pseudogene. The receptor was isolated from a woman between 50 and 59 years old in good health and CMV-seropositive. The sequenced sample was PBMCs. The CDR3 DNA reads as TGTGCCAGCAGCAAAGATGGGTCGGGGACAGCCTACGAGCAGTACTTC. This translates into CASSKDGSGTAYEQYF.